One and the same sample provided the 18 T cell receptor beta chains below, sequenced in a study of T-cell reconstitution after alpha-beta-depleted transplantation in children. The authors prepared the TCRbeta library with unique molecular identifiers. MiXCR, applied by TCRdb to the PCR reads, yields one record per CDR3 protein. The sample carries 200,000 to 300,000 distinct CDR3 sequences, around 25% recorded once. This specimen was PBMCs, taken before TCRalphabeta/CD19-depleted stem cell transplant. The receptors here all came from a girl aged 2 to 9 with Fanconi anemia, due to receive a stem cell transplant.

The chain has TRBV5-1 and TRBJ2-7; D gene ambiguous. The CDR3 is 14 amino acids. V lost 0 bases and J lost 0, with 7 bases in between. Germline V gene sequence: CDR1 SGHRS, CDR2 YFSETQ. CDR3 residues: CASSLDSVSYEQYF. The DNA for the CDR3 is TGCGCCAGCAGCTTGGACAGCGTCTCCTACGAGCAGTACTTC. Filled out from reference TRBV5-1 and TRBJ2-7, the complete variable domain reads KAGVTQTPRYLIKTRGQQVTLSCSPISGHRSVSWYQQTPGQGLQFLFEYFSETQRNKGNFPGRFSGRQFSNSRSEMNVSTLELGDSALYLCASSLDSVSYEQYFGPGTRLTVT.

This clonotype was observed at least ten times. The V call is TRBV27, the J call TRBJ2-6; D gene uncertain. The CDR3 has 16 amino acids. Germline CDR1 and CDR2: MNHEY and SMNVEV (reference sequence). Deletions cut 2 bases from V and 2 bases from J, with 10 bases between. CDR3 nucleotides: TGTGCCAGCAGTTTAATATACCCGGCTGGGGCCAACGTCCTGACTTTC. Protein sequence: CASSLIYPAGANVLTF.

This clonotype was detected many times. V gene TRBV25-1 combines with J gene TRBJ2-7, with a possible D match to TRBD1 (5 bases). This CDR3 has 16 residues. Trimming removed 5 bases at V and 3 bases at J, with 20 bases between. Germline V gene lookup returns CDR1 MGHDK and CDR2 SYGVNS. CDR3 sequence: CASSPRVGIHIYEQYF. The CDR3 region has the DNA TGTGCCAGCAGTCCCAGGGTGGGGATACATATCTACGAGCAGTACTTC.

This clonotype was recorded many times. The chain employs TRBV15 and TRBJ2-1; TRBD1 agrees at 7 bases. There are 14 residues in the CDR3. Trimming removed 1 base from V and 3 bases from J; junction bases left unmatched: 0. Germline CDR1 and CDR2: LNHNV and YYDKDF (reference sequence). In DNA form, the CDR3 reads TGTGCCACCAGCAGAGGGGACAGCTACAATGAGCAGTTCTTC. As protein: CATSRGDSYNEQFF. Filled out from reference TRBV15 and TRBJ2-1, the complete variable domain reads DAMVIQNPRYQVTQFGKPVTLSCSQTLNHNVMYWYQQKSSQAPKLLFHYYDKDFNNEADTPDNFQSRRPNTSFCFLDIRSPGLGDTAMYLCATSRGDSYNEQFFGPGTRLTVL.

This clonotype was recorded once. The CDR3 DNA reads TGCGCCAGCAGCTTGGATTGGGGCGGGGGGGCCGATCTTCGCACAGATACGCAGTATTTT. Translation gives CASSLDWGGGADLRTDTQYF. The chain recombines TRBV5-1 with TRBJ2-3; 9 nucleotides align to TRBD2. Germline V gives CDR1 SGHRS, CDR2 YFSETQ. The CDR3 runs to 20 residues. Losses at the gene ends were 0 bases for V and 1 base for J; bases not matched to a gene: 15.

This clonotype was recorded many times. The chain uses TRBV4-2 and TRBJ2-1; D may be TRBD2 (5 bases). The CDR3 loop spans 17 amino acids. Germline CDR1 and CDR2: LGHNA and YNFKEQ. Trimming cost V 1 base and J 5 bases, with 18 bases left between them. This CDR3 is CASSQGMLATRNNEQFF. CDR3 nucleotides: TGTGCCAGCAGCCAAGGGATGTTAGCGACCCGCAACAATGAGCAGTTCTTC.

The chain is built from TRBV20-1 and TRBJ2-3; D is ambiguous. Trimming pared 3 bases from V and 5 bases from J, leaving 9 bases between. Germline CDR1 is DFQATT and CDR2 is SNEGSKA (reference sequence). CDR3 length equals 12 residues. The CDR3 DNA reads as TGCAGTGCTAGGGGTCAAGTAGATACGCAGTATTTT. This gives the protein CSARGQVDTQYF.

This clonotype was recorded many times. The chain recombines TRBV20-1 with TRBJ2-1; the match to TRBD2 covers 7 bases. The CDR3 is made up of 14 amino acids. Germline CDR1 is DFQATT and CDR2 is SNEGSKA (reference sequence). V trimming: 6 bases; J trimming: 0 bases; junction bases outside the gene matches: 5. CDR3 DNA sequence: TGCAGTGCCGCTCCTAGCGGCTCCTACAATGAGCAGTTCTTC. Translated: CSAAPSGSYNEQFF.

The chain recombines TRBV20-1 with TRBJ1-4; no definite D call. Trimming removed 0 bases at V and 5 bases at J, with 13 bases between. The CDR3 contains 15 residues. CDR1 is DFQATT, CDR2 SNEGSKA, per germline (reference sequence). CDR3 nucleotide sequence: TGCAGTGCTAGAGATCTTCAGGTATCGAATGAAAAACTGTTTTTT. This encodes CSARDLQVSNEKLFF.

This clonotype was observed many times. V and J are TRBV6-1 and TRBJ2-7, with D perhaps TRBD1 (5 bases). Germline values: CDR1 MNHNS, CDR2 SASEGT. This CDR3 spans 14 amino acids. V lost 0 bases, J lost 6 bases, and 12 bases lay in between. The CDR3 DNA sequence: TGTGCCAGCAGTGAAGCGCGGCAGGGTGGCGAGCAGTACTTC. The encoded protein is CASSEARQGGEQYF.

The chain uses TRBV6-5 and TRBJ1-2; D remains unclear. The CDR3 runs 14 residues. V was trimmed by 4 bases and J by 0 bases, leaving 9 bases between them. Germline-derived CDR1 and CDR2 are MNHEY and SVGAGI. The CDR3 region is CASSLSDTNYGYTF. CDR3 nucleotides: TGTGCCAGCAGTTTAAGCGATACTAACTATGGCTACACCTTC.

The chain is built from TRBV24-1 and TRBJ1-2; D gene uncertain. The ends were cut back, 5 bases at V and 4 bases at J, with 10 bases in the middle. The CDR3 has 13 amino acids. Germline CDR1 reads KGHDR; CDR2 reads SFDVKD. CDR3 DNA sequence: TGTGCCACCAGTGTGGCAGGTCGCTATGGCTACACCTTC. This codes for CATSVAGRYGYTF.

This clonotype occurred a few times. This rearrangement joins TRBV7-2 to TRBJ2-7; D ambiguous. Germline V lookup: CDR1 SGHTA, CDR2 FQGNSA. This CDR3 comprises 14 residues. Trimming shortened V by 3 bases and J by 0 bases, and 9 bases separated the two germline ends. The CDR3 bases are TGTGCCAGCAGCTTCCGGGTTCCCTCCTACGAGCAGTACTTC. Encoded protein: CASSFRVPSYEQYF.

The chain has TRBV5-4 and TRBJ2-1; D unresolved. This CDR3 comprises 13 residues. CDR1 and CDR2 from the germline V gene are SGHNT and YYREEE (reference sequence). Trimming took off 3 bases at V and 5 bases at J, with 9 bases between the two ends. The CDR3 DNA follows: TGTGCCAGCAGCTACGACTTGAACAATGAGCAGTTCTTC. Amino acids: CASSYDLNNEQFF. Variable domain in full (rest from reference TRBV5-4 and TRBJ2-1): ETGVTQSPTHLIKTRGQQVTLRCSSQSGHNTVSWYQQALGQGPQFIFQYYREEENGRGNFPPRFSGLQFPNYSSELNVNALELDDSALYLCASSYDLNNEQFFGPGTRLTVL.

This clonotype appeared many times. The chain recombines TRBV20-1 with TRBJ2-4, with 7 bases lining up with TRBD1. The CDR3 loop spans 12 amino acids. The trim removed 2 bases at V and 8 bases at J, leaving 3 bases unmatched. Germline V gene lookup returns CDR1 DFQATT and CDR2 SNEGSKA (reference sequence). CDR3 sequence: CSARSGTDIQYF. The DNA of the CDR3 is TGCAGTGCTAGATCTGGGACAGACATTCAGTACTTC.

Many counts were recorded for this clonotype. This chain joins TRBV20-1 and TRBJ1-5, with D uncertain. The germline CDR1 and CDR2 sequences are DFQATT and SNEGSKA (reference sequence). Trimming took 1 base from V and 6 from J, leaving 16 bases between them. This CDR3 is 15 amino acids long. The CDR3 region has the DNA TGCAGTGCTAGAGCCTTAACTGGCCGGAGTCAGCCCCAGCATTTT. This codes for CSARALTGRSQPQHF.

This clonotype has a count of ten or more. CDR3 sequence (DNA): TGTGCCAGCAGCCAATTCACGGGGCGGGTTGACTATGGCTACACCTTC. Encoded protein: CASSQFTGRVDYGYTF. V usage is TRBV4-2 and J usage is TRBJ1-2; the D gene is possibly TRBD1 (5 bases). Germline lookup yields CDR1 LGHNA and CDR2 YNFKEQ. Between the trimmed V and J ends, which lost 2 bases and 3 bases, there was a span of 16 bases. The CDR3 runs 16 residues.

This clonotype has just a few counts. V and J are TRBV29-1 and TRBJ2-7; D possibly matches TRBD1 or TRBD2 (5 bases each). Trimming took off 5 bases at V and 4 bases at J, with 21 bases between the two ends. Germline CDR1 reads SQVTM; CDR2 reads ANQGSEA. The CDR3 length is 15 residues. The CDR3 sequence is CSVQLRGATRYEQYF. For the CDR3, the DNA is TGCAGCGTTCAATTGCGAGGGGCAACAAGATACGAGCAGTACTTC.